The 27 T cell receptor beta chains given below trace back to one sample, sequenced in a study of T cell responses to AZD1222 COVID-19 vaccine. Measured with immunoSEQ multiplex PCR; TCRdb has only the in-frame clones, and not every one. The sample holds about 48,000 clones, approximately 90% seen once. The sequencing used peripheral blood, collected 28 days after the second AZD1222 dose. The receptors were sampled from an adult who received the AZD1222 COVID-19 vaccine.

The V gene is TRBV7-9, the J gene TRBJ1-1, with D perhaps matching TRBD1 (5 bases). Germline CDR1 is SEHNR and CDR2 is FQNEAQ (reference sequence). V lost 5 bases and J 3 bases, leaving 13 bases between the germline ends. The CDR3 contains 14 residues. The CDR3 nucleotides read TGTGCCAGCAGCCTCGGACATTTTTACACTGAAGCTTTCTTT. This sequence encodes CASSLGHFYTEAFF.

The gene calls are TRBV4-2 and TRBJ1-2; a weak D match, TRBD1 (5 bases). Per the germline V gene, CDR1 is LGHNA and CDR2 is YNFKEQ. V was pared by 3 bases and J by 1 base, with 9 bases between. This CDR3 spans 14 amino acids. The CDR3 reads CASSHWGYNYGYTF. The CDR3 DNA follows: TGTGCCAGCAGCCACTGGGGCTATAACTATGGCTACACCTTC.

This rearrangement joins TRBV4-1 to TRBJ1-6; no clear D gene. Trimming stripped 0 bases from V and 10 bases from J, with 7 bases between. The length of the CDR3 is 13 residues. Germline loops: CDR1 MGHRA, CDR2 YSYEKL. The CDR3 loop is CASSQDFRSPLHF. The DNA for the CDR3 is TGCGCCAGCAGCCAAGATTTTCGATCACCCCTCCACTTT.

The chain is built from TRBV27 and TRBJ1-1; D not resolved. Germline V gene data show CDR1 as MNHEY and CDR2 as SMNVEV (reference sequence). CDR3 length: 15 amino acids. V lost 2 bases to trimming and J lost 1 base, with 11 bases between them. CDR3 coding DNA: TGTGCCAGCAGTTTAATGGGCATGGGGAACACTGAAGCTTTCTTT. It specifies CASSLMGMGNTEAFF.

V usage is TRBV5-4 and J usage is TRBJ2-7; a weak D match, TRBD2 (6 bases). The CDR3 has 15 residues. Per germline, CDR1 SGHNT and CDR2 YYREEE (reference sequence). Trimming took off 4 bases at V and 3 bases at J, with 17 bases between the two ends. Written as DNA, the CDR3 is TGTGCCAGCAGCCGCCCGGGAGCGGAGGGCTACGAGCAGTACTTC. Its protein product is CASSRPGAEGYEQYF.

The J gene is TRBJ2-1, the V gene TRBV13, with a tentative D call TRBD2 (6 bases). V gave up 4 bases and J gave up 3 bases, with 7 bases separating them. The germline gives CDR1 PRHDT, CDR2 FYEKMQ (reference sequence). This CDR3 is 13 amino acids long. This CDR3 reads CASSSRGYNEQFF. The CDR3 region has the DNA TGTGCCAGCAGCTCGCGGGGCTACAATGAGCAGTTCTTC.

The chain links TRBV2 to TRBJ2-7; 10 positions match TRBD1. The CDR3 totals 16 residues. CDR1 is SNHLY and CDR2 is FYNNEI in the germline V gene. J gave up 4 bases and V 6 bases, and 12 bases lay outside the gene matches. This CDR3 reads CASRTAWDRGIYEQYF. The CDR3 bases are TGTGCCAGCAGGACAGCTTGGGACAGGGGAATTTACGAGCAGTACTTC.

This chain joins TRBV27 and TRBJ2-1; possible D gene TRBD2, 7 bases. Germline V gene sequence: CDR1 MNHEY, CDR2 SMNVEV (reference sequence). Trimming cost V 7 bases and J 6 bases, with 19 bases left between them. There are 15 residues in the CDR3. CDR3 residues: CASTEGAGAFNEQFF. The CDR3, as DNA: TGTGCCAGCACCGAAGGGGCGGGGGCTTTCAATGAGCAGTTCTTC.

This chain uses TRBV6-4 with TRBJ2-1; D not certain. Germline V gene data show CDR1 as MRHNA and CDR2 as SNTAGT. Trimming shortened V by 6 bases and J by 9 bases, and 15 bases separated the two germline ends. The CDR3 length is 13 residues. CDR3: CASSKTTLGEQFF. As DNA, the CDR3 is TGTGCCAGCAGCAAAACTACCCTGGGTGAGCAGTTCTTC.

The chain joins TRBV4-1 to TRBJ1-1, with TRBD1 matching over 7 bases. The CDR3 spans 13 residues. After removal of 4 bases from V and 7 bases from J, the junction contained 6 bases not matched to a gene. Germline V CDR1 and CDR2: MGHRA, YSYEKL. The CDR3 here is CASSLTGDHEAFF. The CDR3 coding sequence is TGCGCCAGCAGCCTCACAGGGGATCATGAAGCTTTCTTT.

This chain connects TRBV7-7 to TRBJ2-2; TRBD2 matches 13 bases. This CDR3 spans 15 amino acids. Per germline, CDR1 SSHAT and CDR2 FNYEAQ (reference sequence). The junction had 4 bases not matched to a gene; V was cut back by 5 bases and J by 7 bases. The CDR3 protein is CASSKRTSGSGELFF. As DNA, the CDR3 is TGTGCCAGCAGCAAAAGGACTAGCGGGAGCGGGGAGCTGTTTTTT.

The chain recombines TRBV7-9 with TRBJ2-2, with D tentatively TRBD1 (6 bases). This CDR3 has 15 residues. V lost 6 bases, J lost 5 bases, and 16 bases lay in between. Germline-derived CDR1 and CDR2 are SEHNR and FQNEAQ (reference sequence). CDR3 protein: CASRGAGTQTGELFF. The DNA for the CDR3 is TGTGCCAGCAGGGGGGCCGGAACCCAAACCGGGGAGCTGTTTTTT. Full variable domain (rest looked up from reference TRBV7-9 and TRBJ2-2): DTGVSQNPRHKITKRGQNVTFRCDPISEHNRLYWYRQTLGQGPEFLTYFQNEAQLEKSRLLSDRFSAERPKGSFSTLEIQRTEQGDSAMYLCASRGAGTQTGELFFGEGSRLTVL.

The chain employs TRBV28 and TRBJ2-7; D remains ambiguous. Germline-derived CDR1 and CDR2 are MDHEN and SYDVKM. The CDR3 is 15 amino acids. Trimming removed 3 bases at V and 3 bases at J, with 15 bases between. DNA for the CDR3: TGTGCCAGCAGTTTGGGTTTTAGTAGCAGCTACGAGCAGTACTTC. It translates to CASSLGFSSSYEQYF.

The rearrangement links TRBV6-4 to TRBJ2-1, with 9 bases that match TRBD2. With V trimmed by 3 bases and J by 7 bases, 4 bases remained unmatched. This CDR3 contains 14 residues. Per germline, CDR1 MRHNA and CDR2 SNTAGT. CDR3 amino acids: CASSERGGVNEQFF. The CDR3 coding sequence is TGTGCCAGCAGTGAGCGGGGGGGCGTGAATGAGCAGTTCTTC.

This chain joins TRBV3-1 (or the pseudogene TRBV3-2) and TRBJ2-5; the D gene is possibly TRBD1 (6 bases). The CDR3 runs to 16 residues. V was trimmed by 0 bases and J by 4 bases, leaving 15 bases between them. Germline CDR1 reads LGHDT; CDR2 reads YNNKEL (reference sequence). CDR3 nucleotide sequence: TGTGCCAGCAGCCAAGATAGTATGGACAGAAGAGAGACCCAGTACTTC. Protein: CASSQDSMDRRETQYF.

Details on this clone: At the DNA level, this CDR3 is encoded by other sequences in the same sample as well. This chain links TRBV6-4 with TRBJ2-2; D gene unclear. Germline V CDR1 and CDR2: MRHNA, SNTAGT. The CDR3 sequence is 13 residues long. The V end was cut by 5 bases, the J end by 2 bases, with 6 bases between. The CDR3 loop reads CASSTSNTGELFF. CDR3 bases: TGTGCCAGCAGTACGTCTAACACCGGGGAGCTGTTTTTT.

The chain recombines TRBV27 with TRBJ2-5, with 8 bases fitting TRBD1. Germline V gene lookup returns CDR1 MNHEY and CDR2 SMNVEV (reference sequence). V shed 6 bases and J 0 bases; nucleotides not matched to a gene: 12. This CDR3 has 17 residues. CDR3 DNA: TGTGCCAGCAGGGCGATCGGACAGGGAGCTTACCAAGAGACCCAGTACTTC. Residues: CASRAIGQGAYQETQYF.

J is TRBJ2-7 and V is TRBV6-5, with TRBD1 matching 9 bases. CDR3 length: 15 amino acids. J gave up 3 bases and V 6 bases, and 9 bases lay outside the gene matches. Germline-derived CDR1 and CDR2 are MNHEY and SVGAGI. The CDR3 bases are TGTGCCAGCAGCCCACAGGGGGCGAACCTCTACGAGCAGTACTTC. Translated: CASSPQGANLYEQYF.

The CDR3 spells CASSYSQTQGNTEAFF. Here the CDR3 DNA reads TGTGCCAGCAGTTACTCGCAAACACAGGGAAACACTGAAGCTTTCTTT. The J gene is TRBJ1-1, the V gene TRBV6-5, with D perhaps TRBD1 (6 bases). The CDR3 spans 16 residues. The germline V and J ends were trimmed by 0 bases and 2 bases, with 13 bases remaining between them. CDR1 and CDR2 (germline): MNHEY, SVGAGI.

The chain recombines TRBV9 with TRBJ1-3; D might be TRBD1 (5 bases). Germline CDR1 is SGDLS and CDR2 is YYNGEE. V lost 4 bases, J lost 1 base, and 21 bases lay in between. The CDR3 has 18 amino acids. The CDR3 protein is CASSFMGEKYTSGNTIYF. In DNA, the CDR3 is TGTGCCAGCAGCTTCATGGGGGAGAAATACACTTCTGGAAACACCATATATTTT.

This rearrangement joins TRBV24-1 to TRBJ2-5; possibly TRBD2 for D (5 bases). V was clipped by 4 bases and J by 7 bases, with 12 bases between them. The germline CDR1 and CDR2 sequences are KGHDR and SFDVKD. The CDR3 consists of 13 residues. DNA for the CDR3: TGTGCCACCAGTGAAAGGGCGGAGGTGACCCAGTACTTC. Translated, it gives CATSERAEVTQYF.

The chain is built from TRBV20-1 and TRBJ1-1; TRBD1 might be the D (6 bases). Germline V gene data show CDR1 as DFQATT and CDR2 as SNEGSKA (reference sequence). This CDR3 has 11 residues. The V end was cut by 6 bases, the J end by 4 bases, with 9 bases between. The CDR3 nucleotides are TGCAGTGCCAGGACAGTCACTGAAGCTTTCTTT. This translates into CSARTVTEAFF.

This clone was seen only once. The V gene is TRBV2, the J gene TRBJ2-6; the match to TRBD1 covers 7 bases. Per germline, CDR1 SNHLY and CDR2 FYNNEI. Unmatched junction bases numbered 6, after V lost 6 bases and J lost 4 bases. The CDR3 runs 15 residues. Written as DNA, the CDR3 is TGTGCCAGCAGCGTGACAGGGTCCGGGGCCAACGTCCTGACTTTC. It is translated as CASSVTGSGANVLTF.

This sequence joins TRBV11-3 and TRBJ2-5; 9 bases agree with TRBD2. Per the germline V gene, CDR1 is SGHNT and CDR2 is YENEEA. The CDR3 consists of 15 residues. V trimming: 2 bases; J trimming: 3 bases; junction bases outside the gene matches: 4. CDR3 amino acids: CASSLPPSGEETQYF. CDR3 DNA: TGTGCCAGCAGCTTACCGCCTAGCGGGGAAGAGACCCAGTACTTC.

The rearrangement joins TRBV3-1 (or the pseudogene TRBV3-2) to TRBJ1-2; 7 bases are shared with TRBD1. J was trimmed by 8 bases and V by 6 bases; bases with no gene match: 12. The germline CDR1 and CDR2 sequences are LGHDT and YNNKEL (reference sequence). This CDR3 has 14 amino acids. The CDR3 nucleotides are TGTGCCAGCAGAACTCCGGGACAGCGGGGAGGCTACACCTTC. It is translated as CASRTPGQRGGYTF.

This chain uses TRBV10-1 with TRBJ2-7; D perhaps matches TRBD2 (6 bases). The CDR3 is made up of 13 amino acids. CDR1 is WNHNN, CDR2 SYGVQD, per germline (reference sequence). V gave up 7 bases and J gave up 7 bases, with 17 bases separating them. CDR3 residues: CASNKAAGGEQYF. DNA of the CDR3: TGCGCCAGCAATAAAGCGGCAGGAGGGGAGCAGTACTTC.

V gene TRBV5-1 combines with J gene TRBJ2-3; TRBD2 aligns across 12 bases. V shed 3 bases, J shed 3 bases, and the junction held 5 bases outside the gene matches. The CDR3 sequence is 16 residues long. CDR1 SGHRS and CDR2 YFSETQ come from the germline V gene. The CDR3 DNA sequence: TGCGCCAGCAGCTCTACTAGCGGGGGGTTGACAGATACGCAGTATTTT. Its translation is CASSSTSGGLTDTQYF.